The next 25 T cell receptor beta chains were all read from a single sample in a study of persistence of HIV-infected CD4 T cells. Sequencing used immunoSEQ version 4 in survey mode. The method was immunoSEQ multiplex PCR; TCRdb's version includes in-frame clones alone and lacks a portion of them. The sample gives 45,000 to 55,000 clones, around 75% of which show up once; 3% is in the top ten. Stimulation used approximately 9.1 ug/mL lysate from CMV-infected fibroblasts. CD40L/CD69 double-negative CD45RO-high memory CD4+ T cells were collected. Their recognized antigens are unknown. Material: CD4+ T cells sorted from PBMCs after roughly 18-hour stimulation, obtained from a patient who received antiretroviral therapy. The source of these receptors is an adult man with HIV who was CMV-seropositive.

This rearrangement joins TRBV6-5 to TRBJ1-5, with 10 bases fitting TRBD1. This CDR3 is 14 amino acids long. Trimming took 5 bases from V and 7 from J; bases not matched to a gene: 5. Germline loops: CDR1 MNHEY, CDR2 SVGAGI. CDR3 nucleotides: TGTGCCAGCAGTCTGGGACAGGGGAGACAGCCCCAGCATTTT. Protein: CASSLGQGRQPQHF.

The chain combines TRBV12-3 or TRBV12-4 with TRBJ2-5, with no clear D. The CDR3 runs 13 residues. Trimming left V 5 bases short and J 2 bases short, with 9 bases between. The CDR3 protein is CASSPFLQETQYF. As DNA, the CDR3 is TGTGCCAGCAGTCCCTTCCTGCAAGAGACCCAGTACTTC.

This chain uses TRBV12-3 or TRBV12-4 with TRBJ2-1, with D maybe TRBD2 (6 bases). Between the trimmed V and J ends, which lost 3 bases and 10 bases, there was a span of 10 bases. This CDR3 has 12 amino acids. This CDR3 reads CASSLRGKEQFF. CDR3 nucleotides: TGTGCCAGCAGTTTGCGGGGCAAAGAGCAGTTCTTC.

J is TRBJ2-7 and V is TRBV6-5, with no clear D. This CDR3 is built from 13 residues. The V gene lost 10 bases and the J gene lost 7 bases, with 20 bases spanning the gap. CDR1 and CDR2 (germline): MNHEY, SVGAGI. The CDR3 is CATRPSHMREQYF. Written as DNA, the CDR3 is TGTGCCACCCGACCATCCCATATGAGGGAGCAGTACTTC.

The chain couples TRBV5-6 to TRBJ2-5, with 10 bases aligning to TRBD1. V dropped 7 bases and J dropped 4; count of bases not matched to a gene: 10. There are 15 residues in the CDR3. Per the germline V gene, CDR1 is SGHDT and CDR2 is YYEEEE. The CDR3 DNA reads as TGTGCCAGCGTCCCGGGACAGGGGTTGTCAGAGACCCAGTACTTC. It codes for CASVPGQGLSETQYF.

The CDR3 DNA is TGTGCCAGCAGTTTAAGCGTGGGCGAGCAGTACTTC. It encodes CASSLSVGEQYF. The genes are TRBV12-3 or TRBV12-4 and TRBJ2-7; D ambiguous. V was shortened by 2 bases and J by 6 bases, with 8 bases between the two germline ends. CDR3 length: 12 amino acids.

V usage is TRBV19 and J usage is TRBJ2-7; no firm D call. The germline V gene has CDR1 LNHDA and CDR2 SQIVND (reference sequence). Trimming took 5 bases from V and 3 from J, leaving 17 bases between them. This CDR3 spans 15 amino acids. The CDR3 spells CASSSTDSHFYEQYF. DNA of the CDR3: TGTGCCAGTAGTTCAACAGATTCCCACTTCTACGAGCAGTACTTC. Using reference TRBV19 and TRBJ2-7 for the parts outside the CDR3, the full variable domain is DGGITQSPKYLFRKEGQNVTLSCEQNLNHDAMYWYRQDPGQGLRLIYYSQIVNDFQKGDIAEGYSVSREKKESFPLTVTSAQKNPTAFYLCASSSTDSHFYEQYFGPGTRLTVT.

This clone was picked up one time. CDR3 bases: TGCGCCAGCAGCTTGGCCGGAGAGACCCAGTACTTC. It translates to CASSLAGETQYF. The chain is built from TRBV5-1 and TRBJ2-5; D unresolved. The CDR3 covers 12 residues. Germline V gene data show CDR1 as SGHRS and CDR2 as YFSETQ. V gave up 0 bases and J gave up 4 bases, with 4 bases separating them.

The J gene is TRBJ2-7, the V gene TRBV7-2; D gene uncertain. Germline CDR1 SGHTA, CDR2 FQGNSA. Trimming removed 0 bases at V and 4 bases at J, with 10 bases between. This CDR3 spans 14 amino acids. The CDR3 is CASSLAPTPYEQYF. CDR3 coding DNA: TGTGCCAGCAGCTTAGCCCCGACCCCGTACGAGCAGTACTTC.

The chain combines TRBV5-5 with TRBJ1-2, with TRBD1 as a possible D gene (5 bases). The CDR3 covers 14 residues. Between the trimmed V and J ends, which lost 0 bases and 7 bases, there was a span of 13 bases. Germline assignment: CDR1 SGHKS and CDR2 YYEKEE (reference sequence). CDR3 region: CASSLEQGRGGYTF. CDR3 nucleotides: TGTGCCAGCAGCTTGGAGCAGGGTAGGGGTGGCTACACCTTC. Supplemented by reference TRBV5-5 and TRBJ1-2, the full variable domain reads DAGVTQSPTHLIKTRGQQVTLRCSPISGHKSVSWYQQVLGQGPQFIFQYYEKEERGRGNFPDRFSARQFPNYSSELNVNALLLGDSALYLCASSLEQGRGGYTFGSGTRLTVV.

CDR3 DNA sequence: TGTGCCAGCATCAACATGAAAGCGGGAGCCTACAATGAGCAGTTCTTC. It is translated as CASINMKAGAYNEQFF. The chain recombines TRBV6-6 with TRBJ2-1, with 8 bases that match TRBD2. V lost 7 bases, J lost 2 bases, and 10 bases stayed unmatched. The germline gives CDR1 MNHNY, CDR2 SVGAGI (reference sequence). This CDR3 contains 16 residues.

The rearrangement joins TRBV6-5 to TRBJ1-5, with 11 nucleotides matching TRBD1. The CDR3 has 15 residues. The V segment lost 4 bases and the J segment 4 bases; nucleotides outside the gene matches: 3. Per the germline V gene, CDR1 is MNHEY and CDR2 is SVGAGI. The CDR3 sequence is CASSSGTGGNQPQHF. In nucleotides, the CDR3 is TGTGCCAGCAGTTCCGGGACAGGGGGAAATCAGCCCCAGCATTTT.

The CDR3 nucleotides are TGTGCCAGCAGGGCTAGCGGGAGGTTGCGCACAGATACGCAGTATTTT. Translating it yields CASRASGRLRTDTQYF. The V call is TRBV14, the J call TRBJ2-3, with 11 positions matching TRBD2. The CDR3 is 16 amino acids. Germline loops: CDR1 SGHDN, CDR2 FVKESK. V lost 6 bases, J lost 1 base, and 6 bases stayed unmatched.

The chain has TRBV4-3 and TRBJ2-2, with 10 bases aligning to TRBD2. Germline V CDR1 and CDR2: LGHNA, YSLEER. The CDR3 has 16 residues. J lost 5 bases, V lost 0 bases, and 3 bases had no gene match. The CDR3 spells CASSQESGRGTGELFF. CDR3 nucleotide sequence: TGCGCCAGCAGCCAAGAGAGCGGGAGGGGTACCGGGGAGCTGTTTTTT.

This clone was detected a few times. V and J are TRBV9 and TRBJ1-1, with D hard to call. Germline V gene sequence: CDR1 SGDLS, CDR2 YYNGEE. V was trimmed by 1 base and J by 4 bases, leaving 14 bases between them. The CDR3 totals 15 residues. The CDR3 reads CASSVRSEVGTEAFF. The CDR3 bases are TGTGCCAGCAGCGTAAGGAGTGAGGTAGGCACTGAAGCTTTCTTT.

This chain links TRBV24-1 with TRBJ2-1; D might be TRBD1 or TRBD2, each matching 5 bases. The CDR3 has 15 amino acids. From germline, CDR1 is KGHDR and CDR2 SFDVKD. Trimming cost V 2 bases and J 1 base, with 8 bases left between them. The CDR3 protein is CATSDSGLSYNEQFF. In DNA form, the CDR3 reads TGTGCCACCAGTGATTCGGGGCTTTCCTACAATGAGCAGTTCTTC.

The rearrangement joins TRBV18 to TRBJ2-5; no definite D call. V lost 4 bases to trimming and J lost 5 bases, with 8 bases between them. CDR3 length: 12 amino acids. CDR1 and CDR2 from the germline V gene are KGHSH and LQKENI. The CDR3 DNA sequence: TGTGCCAGCTCACATAAAAGGGAGACCCAGTACTTC. Its translation is CASSHKRETQYF.

The J gene is TRBJ2-5, the V gene TRBV5-1; TRBD2 is a possible D gene (5 bases). The CDR3 spans 16 residues. Germline CDR1 and CDR2: SGHRS and YFSETQ. V was shortened by 0 bases and J by 0 bases, with 12 bases between the two germline ends. The DNA of the CDR3 is TGCGCCAGCAGCTTGGGGCCCCCGGGGTACCAAGAGACCCAGTACTTC. This gives the protein CASSLGPPGYQETQYF.

This clone showed up just a few times. The rearrangement uses TRBV27 and TRBJ1-1; D not resolved. V was shortened by 8 bases and J by 9 bases, with 22 bases between the two germline ends. This CDR3 contains 14 residues. Germline V gene data show CDR1 as MNHEY and CDR2 as SMNVEV (reference sequence). CDR3 in amino acids: CASSQRAKLGKAFF. DNA of the CDR3: TGTGCCAGCTCCCAGCGGGCAAAGTTGGGAAAAGCTTTCTTT.

The J gene is TRBJ1-5, the V gene TRBV6-5; TRBD1 might be the D (6 bases). V was shortened by 5 bases and J by 7 bases, with 18 bases between the two germline ends. Germline V CDR1 and CDR2: MNHEY, SVGAGI. The CDR3 consists of 15 residues. The CDR3, as DNA: TGTGCCAGCAGTCGAGAGGGGGGGGCTGCGCAGCCCCAGCATTTT. This encodes CASSREGGAAQPQHF.

V and J are TRBV7-9 and TRBJ1-2; 8 positions match TRBD1. The CDR3 spans 18 residues. Germline assignment: CDR1 SEHNR and CDR2 FQNEAQ (reference sequence). With V trimmed by 0 bases and J by 3 bases, 12 bases remained unmatched. The CDR3: CASSLASRTGNSHYGYTF. The CDR3 DNA follows: TGTGCCAGCAGCTTAGCGAGCAGGACAGGGAACTCTCACTATGGCTACACCTTC.

This chain uses TRBV7-2 with TRBJ2-3, with D perhaps TRBD2 (5 bases). V was pared by 5 bases and J by 3 bases, with 9 bases between. The CDR3 is 13 residues long. Germline V gene sequence: CDR1 SGHTA, CDR2 FQGNSA. CDR3 in amino acids: CASSPPGTDTQYF. CDR3 sequence (DNA): TGTGCCAGCAGCCCCCCGGGGACAGATACGCAGTATTTT.

The sample holds a few counts of this clone. The chain links TRBV2 to TRBJ2-7; perhaps TRBD2 as D (6 bases). Trimming pared 6 bases from V and 3 bases from J, leaving 9 bases between. The CDR3 is 12 residues long. CDR1 is SNHLY and CDR2 is FYNNEI in the germline V gene. CDR3 amino acids: CASRGGFYEQYF. The CDR3 DNA is TGTGCCAGCAGGGGAGGATTCTACGAGCAGTACTTC. Full variable domain (remainder filled in from reference TRBV2 and TRBJ2-7): EPEVTQTPSHQVTQMGQEVILRCVPISNHLYFYWYRQILGQKVEFLVSFYNNEISEKSEIFDDQFSVERPDGSNFTLKIRSTKLEDSAMYFCASRGGFYEQYFGPGTRLTVT.

The chain carries TRBV6-6 and TRBJ1-5; D is unresolved. CDR1 is MNHNY and CDR2 is SVGAGI in the germline V gene (reference sequence). Trimming pared 6 bases from V and 3 bases from J, leaving 12 bases between. CDR3 length: 14 amino acids. Written as DNA, the CDR3 is TGTGCCAGCAGCTCAATACCTCCCAATCAGCCCCAGCATTTT. This sequence encodes CASSSIPPNQPQHF.

This clone showed up just once. The genes are TRBV19 and TRBJ1-5; D call uncertain. The length of the CDR3 is 12 residues. V shed 5 bases and J shed 3 bases, with 5 bases lying between them. The V gene's germline CDR1 is LNHDA and CDR2 SQIVND (reference sequence). For the CDR3, the DNA is TGTGCCAGTAGTCCGCCCAATCAGCCCCAGCATTTT. This codes for CASSPPNQPQHF.